This is a list of T cell receptor beta chains from one sample in a study of cytomegalovirus exposure and HLA in healthy donors. Clones were read by immunoSEQ multiplex PCR, and TCRdb kept only the in-frame ones, dropping some. The table lists over 100,000 clones. Sequencing input: PBMCs. These receptors came from a woman aged 40-49 years in good health and CMV-seropositive. The CDR3 runs from the conserved cysteine through the conserved F or W. Each record gives: V gene, J gene, CDR3 protein.

v_call: TRBV28
j_call: TRBJ2-1
cdr3_aa: CASSLLASGSGYNEQFF

v_call: TRBV14
j_call: TRBJ1-2
cdr3_aa: CASSQGETGRGDTF

v_call: TRBV7-3
j_call: TRBJ1-1
cdr3_aa: CASSLNRGSEAFF

v_call: TRBV4-1
j_call: TRBJ1-4
cdr3_aa: CASSQDPQGWKLFF

v_call: TRBV6-5
j_call: TRBJ2-7
cdr3_aa: CASSLTGEGYEQYF

v_call: TRBV5-1
j_call: TRBJ2-5
cdr3_aa: CASSLVSRGQETQYF

v_call: TRBV6-1
j_call: TRBJ1-5
cdr3_aa: CALATGAENQPQHF

v_call: TRBV11-2
j_call: TRBJ2-2
cdr3_aa: CASSFRGGEFAGELFF

v_call: TRBV28
j_call: TRBJ2-3
cdr3_aa: CASSFHSAGGGTDTQYF

v_call: TRBV29-1
j_call: TRBJ2-3
cdr3_aa: CSVGQSTDTQYF

v_call: TRBV29-1
j_call: TRBJ1-5
cdr3_aa: CSVEDPRGNQPQHF